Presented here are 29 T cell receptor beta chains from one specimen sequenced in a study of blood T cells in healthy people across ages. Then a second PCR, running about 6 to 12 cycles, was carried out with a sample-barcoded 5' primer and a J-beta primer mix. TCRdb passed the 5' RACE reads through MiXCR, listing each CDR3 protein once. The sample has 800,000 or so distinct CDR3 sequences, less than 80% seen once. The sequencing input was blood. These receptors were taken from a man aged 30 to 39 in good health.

CDR3 sequence: CAISESDEGTELYTF. CDR3 sequence (DNA): TGTGCCATCAGTGAGTCGGATGAAGGGACAGAGTTATACACCTTC. The chain couples TRBV10-3 to TRBJ1-2; 7 bases map to TRBD1. Germline lookup yields CDR1 ENHRY and CDR2 SYGVKD. J lost 11 bases, V lost 0 bases, and 12 bases had no gene match. CDR3 length: 15 amino acids.

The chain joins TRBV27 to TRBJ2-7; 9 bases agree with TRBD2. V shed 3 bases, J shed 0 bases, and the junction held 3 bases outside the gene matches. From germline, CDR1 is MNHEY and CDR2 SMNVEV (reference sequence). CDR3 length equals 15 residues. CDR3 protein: CASSFSGGPSYEQYF. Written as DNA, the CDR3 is TGTGCCAGCAGTTTTAGCGGGGGCCCCTCCTACGAGCAGTACTTC.

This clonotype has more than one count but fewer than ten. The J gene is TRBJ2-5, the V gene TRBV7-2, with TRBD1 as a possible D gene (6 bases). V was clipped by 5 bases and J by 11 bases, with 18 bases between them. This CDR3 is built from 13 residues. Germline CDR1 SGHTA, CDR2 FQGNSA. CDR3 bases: TGTGCCAGCAGCACACCGGACAGTTTAAAGCAGTACTTC. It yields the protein CASSTPDSLKQYF.

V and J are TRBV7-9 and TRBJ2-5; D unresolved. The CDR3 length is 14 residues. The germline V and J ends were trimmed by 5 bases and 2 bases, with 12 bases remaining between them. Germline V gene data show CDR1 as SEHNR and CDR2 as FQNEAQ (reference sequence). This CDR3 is CASSTTRSQETQYF. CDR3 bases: TGTGCCAGCAGCACAACCAGGTCACAAGAGACCCAGTACTTC.

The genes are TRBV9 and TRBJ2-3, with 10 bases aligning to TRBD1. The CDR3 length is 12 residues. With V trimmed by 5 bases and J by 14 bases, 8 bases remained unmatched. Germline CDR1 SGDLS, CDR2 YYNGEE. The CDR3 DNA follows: TGTGCCAGCAGTGGGACAGGGGACGAGGTGTATTTT. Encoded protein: CASSGTGDEVYF.

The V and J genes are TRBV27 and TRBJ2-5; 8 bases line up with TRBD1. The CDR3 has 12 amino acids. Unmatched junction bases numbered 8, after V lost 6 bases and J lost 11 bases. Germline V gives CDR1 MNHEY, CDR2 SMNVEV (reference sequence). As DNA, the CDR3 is TGTGCCAGCAGCACGACAGGGGCTCGGCAGTACTTC. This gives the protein CASSTTGARQYF.

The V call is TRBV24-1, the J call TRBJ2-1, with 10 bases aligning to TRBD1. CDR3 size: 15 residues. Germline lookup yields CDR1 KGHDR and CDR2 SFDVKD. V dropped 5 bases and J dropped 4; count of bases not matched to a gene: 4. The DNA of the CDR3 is TGTGCCACCAGTGCAACGGACAGGGGGTACAATGAGCAGTTCTTC. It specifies CATSATDRGYNEQFF.

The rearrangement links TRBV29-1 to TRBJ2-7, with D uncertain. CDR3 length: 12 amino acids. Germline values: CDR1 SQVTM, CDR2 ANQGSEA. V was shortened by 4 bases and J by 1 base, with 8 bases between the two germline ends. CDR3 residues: CSVAIGSYEQYF. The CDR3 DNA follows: TGCAGCGTTGCTATCGGGTCCTACGAGCAGTACTTC.

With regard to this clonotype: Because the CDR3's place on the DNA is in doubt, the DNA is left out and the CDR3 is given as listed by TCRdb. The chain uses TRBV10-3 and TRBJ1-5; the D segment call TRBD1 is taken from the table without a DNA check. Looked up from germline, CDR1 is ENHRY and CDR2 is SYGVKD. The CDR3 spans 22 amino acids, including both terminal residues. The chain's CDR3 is CAISEAIGGPDTQYFGPGTQHF.

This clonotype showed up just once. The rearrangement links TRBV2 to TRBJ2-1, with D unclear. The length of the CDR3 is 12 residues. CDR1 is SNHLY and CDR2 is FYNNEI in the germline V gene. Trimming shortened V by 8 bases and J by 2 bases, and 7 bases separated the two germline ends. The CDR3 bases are TGTGCCAGCTGCCGGGCCTACAATGAGCAGTTCTTC. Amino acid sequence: CASCRAYNEQFF.

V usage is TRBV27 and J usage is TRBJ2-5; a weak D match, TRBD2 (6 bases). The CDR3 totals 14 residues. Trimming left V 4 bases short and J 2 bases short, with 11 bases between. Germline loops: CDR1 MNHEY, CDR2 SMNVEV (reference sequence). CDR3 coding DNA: TGTGCCAGCAGTTGGAGGCGGGGACAAGAGACCCAGTACTTC. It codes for CASSWRRGQETQYF.

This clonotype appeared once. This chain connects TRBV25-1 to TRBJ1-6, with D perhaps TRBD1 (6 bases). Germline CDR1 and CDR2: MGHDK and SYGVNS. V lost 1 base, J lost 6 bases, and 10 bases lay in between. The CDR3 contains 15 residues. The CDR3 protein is CASSESGRGNSPLHF. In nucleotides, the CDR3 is TGTGCCAGCAGTGAATCTGGCAGGGGTAATTCACCCCTCCACTTT.

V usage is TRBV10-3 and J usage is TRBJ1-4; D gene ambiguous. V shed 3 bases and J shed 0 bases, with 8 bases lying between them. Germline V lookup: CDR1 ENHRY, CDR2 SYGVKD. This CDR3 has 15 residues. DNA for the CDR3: TGTGCCATCAGTGATGGCCAGGCAACTAATGAAAAACTGTTTTTT. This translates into CAISDGQATNEKLFF.

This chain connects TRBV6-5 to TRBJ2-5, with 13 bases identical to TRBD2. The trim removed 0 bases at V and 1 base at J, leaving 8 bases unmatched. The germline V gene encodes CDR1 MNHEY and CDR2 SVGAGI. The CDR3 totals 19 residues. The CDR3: CASSYSHRTSGGVQETQYF. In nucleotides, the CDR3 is TGTGCCAGCAGTTACTCTCATAGGACTAGCGGGGGAGTCCAAGAGACCCAGTACTTC.

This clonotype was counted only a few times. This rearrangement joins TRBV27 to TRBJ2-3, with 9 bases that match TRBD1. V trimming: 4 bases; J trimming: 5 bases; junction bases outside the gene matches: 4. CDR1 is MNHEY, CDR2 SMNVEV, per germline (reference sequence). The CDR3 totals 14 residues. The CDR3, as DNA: TGTGCCAGCAGTTCGACAGGGGGGGTAGATACGCAGTATTTT. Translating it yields CASSSTGGVDTQYF.

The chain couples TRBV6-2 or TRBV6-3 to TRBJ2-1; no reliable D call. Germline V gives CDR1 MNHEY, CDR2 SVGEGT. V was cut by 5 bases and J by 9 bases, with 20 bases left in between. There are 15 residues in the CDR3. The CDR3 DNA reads TGTGCCAGCAGTCACCAATTAGGAGAAAGTGCTGAGCAGTTCTTC. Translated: CASSHQLGESAEQFF.

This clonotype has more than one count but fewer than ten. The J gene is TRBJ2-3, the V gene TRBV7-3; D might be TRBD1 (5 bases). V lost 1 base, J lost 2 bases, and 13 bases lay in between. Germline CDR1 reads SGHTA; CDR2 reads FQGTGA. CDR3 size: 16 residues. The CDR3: CASSLIGQGYTDTQYF. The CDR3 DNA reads TGTGCCAGCAGCTTAATTGGTCAGGGCTACACAGATACGCAGTATTTT. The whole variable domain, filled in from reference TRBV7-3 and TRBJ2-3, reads GAGVSQTPSNKVTEKGKYVELRCDPISGHTALYWYRQSLGQGPEFLIYFQGTGAADDSGLPNDRFFAVRPEGSVSTLKIQRTERGDSAVYLCASSLIGQGYTDTQYFGPGTRLTVL.

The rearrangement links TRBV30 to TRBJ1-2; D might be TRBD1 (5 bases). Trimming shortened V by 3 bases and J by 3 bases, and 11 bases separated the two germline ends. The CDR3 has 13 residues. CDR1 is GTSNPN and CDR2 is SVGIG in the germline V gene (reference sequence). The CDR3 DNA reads TGTGCCTGGAGCCCGGGACTCCACTATGGCTACACCTTC. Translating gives CAWSPGLHYGYTF.

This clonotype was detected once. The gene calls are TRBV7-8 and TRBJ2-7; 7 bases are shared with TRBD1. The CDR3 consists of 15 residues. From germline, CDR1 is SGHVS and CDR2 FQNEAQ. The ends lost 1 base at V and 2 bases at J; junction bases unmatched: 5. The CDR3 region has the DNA TGTGCCAGCAGCTTAGTGGGACAGAGAGCCTACGAGCAGTACTTC. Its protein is CASSLVGQRAYEQYF.

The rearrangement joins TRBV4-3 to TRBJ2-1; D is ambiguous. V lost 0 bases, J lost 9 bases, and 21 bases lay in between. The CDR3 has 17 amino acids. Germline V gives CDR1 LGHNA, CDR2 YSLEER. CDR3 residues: CASSQDPHLVPSAEQFF. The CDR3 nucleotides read TGCGCCAGCAGCCAAGATCCCCACCTAGTTCCCTCCGCTGAGCAGTTCTTC.

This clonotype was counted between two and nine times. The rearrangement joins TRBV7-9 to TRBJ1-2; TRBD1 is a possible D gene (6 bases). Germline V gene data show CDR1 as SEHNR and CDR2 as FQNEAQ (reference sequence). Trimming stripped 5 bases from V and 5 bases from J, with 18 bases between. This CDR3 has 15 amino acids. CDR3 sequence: CASSPYRAPRYGYTF. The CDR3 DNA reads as TGTGCCAGCAGCCCATACAGGGCTCCTCGATATGGCTACACCTTC.

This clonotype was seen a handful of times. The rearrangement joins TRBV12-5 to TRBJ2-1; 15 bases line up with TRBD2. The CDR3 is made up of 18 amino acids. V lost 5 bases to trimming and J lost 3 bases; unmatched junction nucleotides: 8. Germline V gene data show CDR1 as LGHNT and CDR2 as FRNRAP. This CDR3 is CASGRGLAGGSRYNEQFF. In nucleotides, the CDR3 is TGTGCTAGTGGTAGGGGACTAGCGGGGGGATCCCGCTACAATGAGCAGTTCTTC.

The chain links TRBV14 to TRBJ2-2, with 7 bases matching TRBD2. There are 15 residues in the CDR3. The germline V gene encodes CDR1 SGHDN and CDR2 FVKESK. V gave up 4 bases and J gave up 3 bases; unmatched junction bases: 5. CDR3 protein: CASSLGLVDTGELFF. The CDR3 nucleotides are TGTGCCAGCAGCCTTGGACTAGTCGACACCGGGGAGCTGTTTTTT.

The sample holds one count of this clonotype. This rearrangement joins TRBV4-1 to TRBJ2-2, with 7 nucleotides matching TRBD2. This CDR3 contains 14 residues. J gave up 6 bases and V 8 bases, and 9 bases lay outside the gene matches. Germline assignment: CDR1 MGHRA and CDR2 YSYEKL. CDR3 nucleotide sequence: TGCGCCAGCTGGGGGGGAGTTGTTCCCGGGGAGCTGTTTTTT. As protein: CASWGGVVPGELFF.

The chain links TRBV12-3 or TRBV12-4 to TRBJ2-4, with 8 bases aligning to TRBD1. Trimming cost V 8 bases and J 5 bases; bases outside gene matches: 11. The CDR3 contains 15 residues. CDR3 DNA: TGTGCCAGCGGTCGAGACAGGGGCCCCGAAAACATTCAGTACTTC. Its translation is CASGRDRGPENIQYF.

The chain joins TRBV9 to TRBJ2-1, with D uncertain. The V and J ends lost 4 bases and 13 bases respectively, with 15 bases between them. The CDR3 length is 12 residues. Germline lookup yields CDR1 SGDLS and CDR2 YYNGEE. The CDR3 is CASSKNQETQFF. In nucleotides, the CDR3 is TGTGCCAGCAGCAAGAATCAAGAGACCCAGTTCTTC.

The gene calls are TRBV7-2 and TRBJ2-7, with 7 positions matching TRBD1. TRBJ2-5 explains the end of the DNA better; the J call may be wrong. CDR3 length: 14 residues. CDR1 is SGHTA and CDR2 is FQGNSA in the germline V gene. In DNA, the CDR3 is TGTGCCAGCAGCGCACACAGGGGCCAAGAGACCCAGTACTTC. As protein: CASSAHRGQETQYF.

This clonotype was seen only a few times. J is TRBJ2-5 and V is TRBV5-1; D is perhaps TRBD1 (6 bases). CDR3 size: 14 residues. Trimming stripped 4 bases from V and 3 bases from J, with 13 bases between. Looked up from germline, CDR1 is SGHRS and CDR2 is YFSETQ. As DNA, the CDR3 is TGCGCCAGCAGCCCGCAGACAGGTGAAGAGACCCAGTACTTC. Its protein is CASSPQTGEETQYF.

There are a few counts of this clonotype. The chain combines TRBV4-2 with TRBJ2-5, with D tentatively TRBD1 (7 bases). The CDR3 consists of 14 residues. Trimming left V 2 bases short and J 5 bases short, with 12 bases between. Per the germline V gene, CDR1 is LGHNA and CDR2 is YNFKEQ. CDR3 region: CASSQRTGGETQYF. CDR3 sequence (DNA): TGTGCCAGCAGCCAAAGGACAGGAGGGGAGACCCAGTACTTC.